This TCR beta chain was identified during a study of T cell repertoires in cytomegalovirus infection. Notes on the study in general: Clonotypes of TCR beta that were HLA-C-restricted and CMV-specific dominated the ex vivo response.

TCRdb ran MiXCR on the reads and lists one entry per CDR3 protein. Of approximately 1,000,000 distinct CDR3 sequences listed, approximately 30% were seen once; the top ten hold around an eighth. For this clonotype: What it recognizes is unknown.

This sequence was found in a human donor in good health (CMV status not recorded). Some clones in this sample may be carry-over from other donors' samples. The sample in question was cultured CD8+ T cells from PBMCs, obtained from culture after CMV antigen stimulation.

The CDR3 sequence is CASSYSQRGGLFF. The CDR3 nucleotides are TGTGCCAGCAGTTACTCGCAGCGGGGGGGACTGTTCTTC. V usage is TRBV6-2 or TRBV6-3 and J usage is TRBJ2-1; 10 bases align to TRBD2. Unmatched junction bases numbered 5, after V lost 0 bases and J lost 15 bases. Germline CDR1 reads MNHEY; CDR2 reads SVGEGT. The CDR3 covers 13 residues.